This T cell receptor beta chain was found in a study of technical replicates of blood from several donors. Measured with immunoSEQ multiplex PCR; TCRdb has only the in-frame clones, and not every one. The data contain roughly 79,000 clones, around 94% of them singletons. There are 15 residues in the CDR3. The V segment lost 7 bases and the J segment 2 bases; nucleotides outside the gene matches: 7. Per germline, CDR1 LNHDA and CDR2 SQIVND (reference sequence). Sequenced: T cells isolated from PBMCs. V gene TRBV19 combines with J gene TRBJ1-1, with 10 bases identical to TRBD1. This receptor was taken from a human donor in good health. The CDR3 sequence is CASTWDRGLNTEAFF. CDR3 coding DNA: TGTGCCAGTACGTGGGACAGGGGTCTTAACACTGAAGCTTTCTTT.